The sequence of this T cell receptor (beta chain) was determined in a study of spatial heterogeneity in lung cancer. For the study at large: Detected beta-chain sequences consistently exceeded alpha-chain sequences. The mean occurrence of each unique TCR and UMI combination in raw reads exceeded eight.

TCRdb used MiXCR to reprocess the 5' RACE reads, holding one entry per CDR3 protein. The sample contains tens of thousands of distinct CDR3 sequences, roughly 6% of which appear only once. As to time point: sample taken at primary tumor resection. TCRs were sequenced from unsorted whole RNA of tumor, nontumor lung or PBMC. V lost 2 bases and J 1 base, leaving 12 bases between the germline ends. This CDR3 region has 15 residues. CDR1 SGHRS and CDR2 YFSETQ come from the germline V gene. The sample holds a few counts of this clonotype. The source is a male donor with early-stage non-small cell lung cancer. The chain combines TRBV5-1 with TRBJ2-5; D could derive from TRBD1 or TRBD2 (5 bases each). The specimen comprised PBMCs, sampled at surgery. CDR3 region: CASSFLSGPQETQYF. CDR3 nucleotide sequence: TGCGCCAGCAGCTTTCTCTCGGGGCCCCAAGAGACCCAGTACTTC.